This T cell receptor beta chain was captured in a study of PD-L1 blockade in urothelial cancer. For the study at large: The authors examined blood 3 weeks (second dose) and 6 weeks after treatment start. There were a median of about 140,000 T cells in blood samples. Study results and limitations: Pretreatment TCR clonality in blood, when below the median, was predictive of better survival.

The V and J ends lost 2 bases and 10 bases respectively, with 18 bases between them. The CDR3 length is 15 residues. Germline CDR1 reads SEHNR; CDR2 reads FQNEAQ (reference sequence). The data were produced by immunoSEQ multiplex PCR, yet TCRdb's version contains in-frame clones alone and is incomplete. The sample carries 30,000 to 45,000 clones, 80% to 90% recorded once. Worth noting for this clone: As yet, its antigen is unknown.

Sequencing was performed on PBMCs, taken around atezolizumab (anti-PD-L1) treatment. This TCR was recovered from a man in his fifties or sixties with urothelial cancer. This sequence joins TRBV7-9 and TRBJ2-1; the D gene is possibly TRBD2 (5 bases). The CDR3 DNA reads as TGTGCCAGCAGCTTAAACCCTGTCGTCACGGGGGAGCAGTTCTTC. Protein: CASSLNPVVTGEQFF.